This TCR beta chain was captured in a study of cytomegalovirus exposure and HLA in healthy donors. This PCR relied on a set of 60 Vbeta primers and 13 Jbeta primers. The table came from immunoSEQ multiplex PCR; TCRdb's copy has only in-frame clones and leaves some out. The sample yields more than 110,000 clones, more than 60% seen once. This CDR3 is built from 12 residues. Trimming left V 6 bases short and J 2 bases short, with 7 bases between. CDR1 is MNHEY and CDR2 is SVGAGI in the germline V gene. This rearrangement joins TRBV6-5 to TRBJ1-2; D is uncertain. Sample: PBMCs. The origin of this receptor is a woman between 50 and 59 years old in good health and CMV-seropositive. The CDR3 here is CASRGGNYGYTF. The CDR3 coding sequence is TGTGCCAGCAGGGGAGGGAACTATGGCTACACCTTC.